Listed here are 12 T cell receptor beta chains from one sample, sequenced in a study of blood T cell repertoires in COVID-19. Libraries were prepared by immunoSEQ multiplex PCR; TCRdb keeps only in-frame clonotypes and omits some of them. The sample shows about 260,000 clones, approximately 84% of them seen only once. Material: peripheral blood. These TCRs come from a woman of 80 years or more with acute or convalescent COVID-19.

V and J are TRBV9 and TRBJ2-2, with D possibly TRBD1 on 6 matching bases. V shed 4 bases and J shed 8 bases, with 21 bases lying between them. This CDR3 has 16 amino acids. Germline lookup yields CDR1 SGDLS and CDR2 YYNGEE. The CDR3 protein is CASSPRTANLQGELFF. CDR3 bases: TGTGCCAGCAGCCCCCGGACAGCGAACTTACAAGGGGAGCTGTTTTTT.

The rearrangement links TRBV21-1 to TRBJ2-2; TRBD2 reflects the table's D call only, with no check against the DNA. TRBV21-1 is flagged as a pseudogene. The CDR3 spans 20 residues. The CDR3 sequence is CASSKEGKQERELWAGELFF. The CDR3 bases are TGTGCCAGCAGCAAAGAAGGGAAACAAGAGCGGGAGTTATGGGCCGGGGAGCTGTTTTTT.

In DNA, the CDR3 is TGTGCCAGCAGTAAGGACAGGGCCCGGCCCCTCCACTTT. Its translation: CASSKDRARPLHF. The chain has TRBV2 and TRBJ1-6; 8 bases are a match to TRBD1. The CDR3 covers 13 residues. J lost 13 bases, V lost 5 bases, and 7 bases had no gene match. Germline-derived CDR1 and CDR2 are SNHLY and FYNNEI.

The rearrangement uses TRBV3-1 (or the pseudogene TRBV3-2) and TRBJ2-1, with 12 bases aligning to TRBD2. There are 16 residues in the CDR3. V gave up 6 bases and J gave up 4 bases; unmatched junction bases: 7. Germline-derived CDR1 and CDR2 are LGHDT and YNNKEL (reference sequence). The CDR3 spells CASRKTGTSGYNEQFF. DNA of the CDR3: TGTGCCAGCAGGAAAACCGGGACTAGCGGGTACAATGAGCAGTTCTTC.

The CDR3 nucleotides are TGTGCCAGCAGTCAGGGGGCGCGGAACACCGGGGAGCTGTTTTTT. Amino acid sequence: CASSQGARNTGELFF. The chain is built from TRBV11-2 and TRBJ2-2; 8 bases match TRBD1. This CDR3 region has 15 residues. V was clipped by 6 bases and J by 1 base; unmatched bases: 4. From germline, CDR1 is SGHAT and CDR2 FQNNGV.

The chain carries TRBV4-2 and TRBJ2-1; 13 bases are shared with TRBD2. This CDR3 spans 19 amino acids. In germline, CDR1 is LGHNA, CDR2 YNFKEQ. J was trimmed by 0 bases and V by 1 base; bases with no gene match: 6. The CDR3 protein is CASSQVSGLAGSSYNEQFF. CDR3 sequence (DNA): TGTGCCAGCAGCCAAGTCTCGGGACTAGCGGGGAGCTCCTACAATGAGCAGTTCTTC.

Here the CDR3 reads CASSFTGGDEKLFF. CDR3 nucleotides: TGTGCCAGCAGCTTCACAGGGGGCGATGAAAAACTGTTTTTT. The chain combines TRBV7-9 with TRBJ1-4; 9 bases match TRBD1. The CDR3 is 14 residues long. Germline-derived CDR1 and CDR2 are SEHNR and FQNEAQ (reference sequence). V lost 3 bases, J lost 6 bases, and 2 bases stayed unmatched.

The V and J genes are TRBV4-1 and TRBJ2-5; possible D gene TRBD2, 6 bases. The length of the CDR3 is 16 residues. Germline CDR1 MGHRA, CDR2 YSYEKL. The V gene lost 6 bases and the J gene lost 5 bases, with 22 bases spanning the gap. The CDR3 here is CASSPSPTGVGETQYF. CDR3 bases: TGCGCCAGCAGTCCCAGCCCGACGGGAGTGGGGGAGACCCAGTACTTC.

J is TRBJ1-6 and V is TRBV10-3; no clear D gene. V gave up 0 bases and J gave up 0 bases, with 9 bases separating them. This CDR3 has 17 residues. CDR1 and CDR2 from the germline V gene are ENHRY and SYGVKD. The CDR3 DNA reads as TGTGCCATCAGTGAGTCTGGGCCGAGCTCCTATAATTCACCCCTCCACTTT. The encoded protein is CAISESGPSSYNSPLHF.

V and J are TRBV3-1 (or the pseudogene TRBV3-2) and TRBJ2-1; TRBD2 aligns across 8 bases. The CDR3 covers 17 residues. After removal of 0 bases from V and 7 bases from J, the junction contained 11 bases not matched to a gene. Germline-derived CDR1 and CDR2 are LGHDT and YNNKEL (reference sequence). The CDR3 DNA reads TGTGCCAGCAGCCAAGATCGGGTAGCGGGAAGTGTGAATGAGCAGTTCTTC. This encodes CASSQDRVAGSVNEQFF.

J is TRBJ1-6 and V is TRBV5-1; D is possibly TRBD1 (5 bases). CDR3 length: 17 amino acids. Trimming shortened V by 4 bases and J by 5 bases, and 19 bases separated the two germline ends. CDR1 and CDR2 (germline): SGHRS, YFSETQ. The CDR3 DNA reads as TGCGCCAGCAGCCAATATAGGCGGGGGACGGATAATTCACCCCTCCACTTT. This sequence encodes CASSQYRRGTDNSPLHF.

This chain links TRBV5-5 with TRBJ2-3; 8 positions agree with TRBD2. V gave up 6 bases and J gave up 8 bases; unmatched junction bases: 14. From germline, CDR1 is SGHKS and CDR2 YYEKEE (reference sequence). The CDR3 is 15 residues long. This CDR3 reads CASTLAPGGSGTQYF. The CDR3 region has the DNA TGTGCCAGCACCCTGGCTCCGGGGGGGTCAGGTACGCAGTATTTT.